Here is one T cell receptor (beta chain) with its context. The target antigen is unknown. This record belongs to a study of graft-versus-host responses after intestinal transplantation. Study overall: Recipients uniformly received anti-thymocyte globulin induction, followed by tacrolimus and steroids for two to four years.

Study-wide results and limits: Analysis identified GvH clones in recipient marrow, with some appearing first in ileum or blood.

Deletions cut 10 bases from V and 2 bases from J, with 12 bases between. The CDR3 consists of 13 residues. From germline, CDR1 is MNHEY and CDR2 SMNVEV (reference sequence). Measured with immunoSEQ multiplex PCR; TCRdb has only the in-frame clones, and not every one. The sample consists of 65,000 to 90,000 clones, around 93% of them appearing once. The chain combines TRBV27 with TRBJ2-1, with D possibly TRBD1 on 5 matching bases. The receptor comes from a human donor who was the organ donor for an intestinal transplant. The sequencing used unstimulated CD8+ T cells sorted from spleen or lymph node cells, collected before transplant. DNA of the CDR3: TGTGCCACCAAAAGGGGAACCTACAATGAGCAGTTCTTC. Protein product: CATKRGTYNEQFF.